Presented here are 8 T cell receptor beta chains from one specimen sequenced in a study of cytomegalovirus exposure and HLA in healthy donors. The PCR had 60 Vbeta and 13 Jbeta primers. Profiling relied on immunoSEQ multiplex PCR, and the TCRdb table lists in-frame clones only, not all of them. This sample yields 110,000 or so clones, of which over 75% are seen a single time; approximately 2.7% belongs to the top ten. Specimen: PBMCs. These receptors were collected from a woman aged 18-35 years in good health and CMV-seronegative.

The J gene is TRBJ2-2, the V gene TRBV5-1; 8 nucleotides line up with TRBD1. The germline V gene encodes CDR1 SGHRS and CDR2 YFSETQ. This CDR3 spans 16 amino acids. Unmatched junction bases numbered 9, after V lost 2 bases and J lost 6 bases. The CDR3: CASSFFGQGEPGELFF. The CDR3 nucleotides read TGCGCCAGCAGCTTTTTTGGACAGGGTGAGCCCGGGGAGCTGTTTTTT. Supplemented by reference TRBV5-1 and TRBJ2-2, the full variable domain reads KAGVTQTPRYLIKTRGQQVTLSCSPISGHRSVSWYQQTPGQGLQFLFEYFSETQRNKGNFPGRFSGRQFSNSRSEMNVSTLELGDSALYLCASSFFGQGEPGELFFGEGSRLTVL.

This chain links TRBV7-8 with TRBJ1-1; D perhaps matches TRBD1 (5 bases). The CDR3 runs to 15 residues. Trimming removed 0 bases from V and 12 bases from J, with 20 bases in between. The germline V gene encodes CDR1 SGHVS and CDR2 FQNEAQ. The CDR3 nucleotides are TGTGCCAGCAGCTTAGCGAAAGAGAAGGGGCTTGTGACTTTCTTT. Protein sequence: CASSLAKEKGLVTFF.

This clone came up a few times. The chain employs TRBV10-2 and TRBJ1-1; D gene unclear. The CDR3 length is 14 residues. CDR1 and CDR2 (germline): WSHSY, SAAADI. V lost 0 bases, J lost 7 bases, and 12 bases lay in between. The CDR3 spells CASSESNARLEAFF. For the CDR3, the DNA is TGCGCCAGCAGTGAGTCGAACGCCAGACTTGAAGCTTTCTTT.

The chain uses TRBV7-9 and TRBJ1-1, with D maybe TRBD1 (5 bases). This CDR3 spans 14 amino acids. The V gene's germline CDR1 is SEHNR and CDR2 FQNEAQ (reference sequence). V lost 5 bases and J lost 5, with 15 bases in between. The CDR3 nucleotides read TGTGCCAGCAGCACGGGGGGGACTGGGACTGAAGCTTTCTTT. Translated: CASSTGGTGTEAFF.

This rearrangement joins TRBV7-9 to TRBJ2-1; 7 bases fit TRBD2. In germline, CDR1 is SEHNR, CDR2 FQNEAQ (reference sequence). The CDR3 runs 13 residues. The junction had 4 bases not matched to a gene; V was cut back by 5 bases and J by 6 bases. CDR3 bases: TGTGCCAGCAGCCCCACTAGCGCCAATGAGCAGTTCTTC. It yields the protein CASSPTSANEQFF. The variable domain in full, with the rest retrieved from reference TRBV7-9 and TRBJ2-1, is DTGVSQNPRHKITKRGQNVTFRCDPISEHNRLYWYRQTLGQGPEFLTYFQNEAQLEKSRLLSDRFSAERPKGSFSTLEIQRTEQGDSAMYLCASSPTSANEQFFGPGTRLTVL.

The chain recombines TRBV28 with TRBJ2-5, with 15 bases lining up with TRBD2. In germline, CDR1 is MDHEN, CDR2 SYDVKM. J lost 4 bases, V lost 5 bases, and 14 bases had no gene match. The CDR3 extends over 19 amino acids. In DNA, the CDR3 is TGTGCCAGCAGTCCCAAATCCCGAGGACTAGCGGGAGGGTTAGAGACCCAGTACTTC. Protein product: CASSPKSRGLAGGLETQYF.

CDR3 residues: CASSYAGVNYGYTF. DNA for the CDR3: TGTGCCAGCAGTTACGCGGGGGTTAACTATGGCTACACCTTC. This chain joins TRBV6-5 and TRBJ1-2, with D perhaps matching TRBD1 (5 bases). From germline, CDR1 is MNHEY and CDR2 SVGAGI. The CDR3 is 14 residues long. Trimming stripped 2 bases from V and 1 base from J, with 8 bases between.

The CDR3: CASSPRGFYGYTF. The CDR3 DNA reads as TGTGCCAGCAGTCCAAGGGGTTTCTATGGCTACACCTTC. This chain uses TRBV27 with TRBJ1-2; maybe TRBD1 (5 bases). The V and J ends lost 5 bases and 4 bases respectively, with 11 bases between them. This CDR3 has 13 amino acids. Germline loops: CDR1 MNHEY, CDR2 SMNVEV (reference sequence).